The T cell receptor beta chain under discussion was sequenced for a study of shared clonotypes between healthy human individuals. This CDR3 region has 14 residues. Germline V gene data show CDR1 as SNHLY and CDR2 as FYNNEI. V was clipped by 3 bases and J by 6 bases, with 13 bases between them. Measured with immunoSEQ multiplex PCR; TCRdb has only the in-frame clones, and not every one. The sample consists of some 2,000,000 clones, approximately 94% of them appearing once. Sequencing used naive CD4+ T cells sorted from blood. Subset here: CD45RA+ positively selected. The chain has TRBV2 and TRBJ2-3; D is perhaps TRBD2 (5 bases). The sequence was obtained from a man in his late teens or twenties in good health. Here the CDR3 DNA reads TGTGCCAGCAGTGAGGTCGGGAAGGTCGATACGCAGTATTTT. This encodes CASSEVGKVDTQYF.